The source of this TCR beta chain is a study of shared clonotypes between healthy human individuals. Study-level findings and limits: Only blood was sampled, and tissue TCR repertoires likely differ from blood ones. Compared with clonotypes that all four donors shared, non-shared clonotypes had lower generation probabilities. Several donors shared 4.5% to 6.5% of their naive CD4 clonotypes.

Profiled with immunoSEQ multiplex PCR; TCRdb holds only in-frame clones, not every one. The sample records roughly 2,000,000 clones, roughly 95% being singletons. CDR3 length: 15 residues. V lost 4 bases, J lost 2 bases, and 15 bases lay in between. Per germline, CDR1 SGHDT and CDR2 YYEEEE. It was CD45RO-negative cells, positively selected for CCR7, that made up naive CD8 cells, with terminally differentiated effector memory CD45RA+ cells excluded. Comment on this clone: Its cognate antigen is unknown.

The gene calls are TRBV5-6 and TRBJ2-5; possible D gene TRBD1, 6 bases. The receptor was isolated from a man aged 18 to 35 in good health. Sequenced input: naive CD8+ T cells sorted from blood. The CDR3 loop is CASSQSGTKQETQYF. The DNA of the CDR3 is TGTGCCAGCAGCCAATCCGGGACAAAGCAAGAGACCCAGTACTTC. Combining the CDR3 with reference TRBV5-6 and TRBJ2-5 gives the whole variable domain DAGVTQSPTHLIKTRGQQVTLRCSPKSGHDTVSWYQQALGQGPQFIFQYYEEEERQRGNFPDRFSGHQFPNYSSELNVNALLLGDSALYLCASSQSGTKQETQYFGPGTRLLVL.